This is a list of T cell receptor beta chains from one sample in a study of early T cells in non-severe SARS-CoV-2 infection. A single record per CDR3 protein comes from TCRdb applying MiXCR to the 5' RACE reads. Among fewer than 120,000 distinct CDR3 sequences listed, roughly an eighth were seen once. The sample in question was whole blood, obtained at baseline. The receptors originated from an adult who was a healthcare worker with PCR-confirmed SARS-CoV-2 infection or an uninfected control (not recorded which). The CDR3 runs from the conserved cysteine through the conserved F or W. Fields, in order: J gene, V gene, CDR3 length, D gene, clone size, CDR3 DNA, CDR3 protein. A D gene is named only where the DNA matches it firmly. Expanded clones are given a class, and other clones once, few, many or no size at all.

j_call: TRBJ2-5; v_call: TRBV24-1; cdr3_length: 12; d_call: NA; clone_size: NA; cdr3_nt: TGTGCCACCAGTGACGAGAAAGAGACCCAGTACTTC; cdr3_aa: CATSDEKETQYF
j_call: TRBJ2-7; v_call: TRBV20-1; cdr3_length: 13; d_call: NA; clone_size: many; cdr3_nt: TGCAGTGCTAGTTCCCCCGGGGGATACGAGCAGTACTTC; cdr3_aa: CSASSPGGYEQYF
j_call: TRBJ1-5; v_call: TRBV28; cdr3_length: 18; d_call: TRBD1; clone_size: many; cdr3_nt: TGTGCCAGCACCTCCCCGCGTTTAAAGGACAGGGGGCACCAGCCCCAGCATTTT; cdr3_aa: CASTSPRLKDRGHQPQHF
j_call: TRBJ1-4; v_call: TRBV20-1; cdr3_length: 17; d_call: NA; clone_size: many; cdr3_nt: TGCAGTGCTAGGGACCTACGGGGGGACTCAACTAATGAAAAACTGTTTTTT; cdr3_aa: CSARDLRGDSTNEKLFF
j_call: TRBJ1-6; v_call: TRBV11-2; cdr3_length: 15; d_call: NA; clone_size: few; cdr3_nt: TGTGCCAGCAGCTTAGATCTTGGCAGGGGATCACCCCTCCACTTT; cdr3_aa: CASSLDLGRGSPLHF
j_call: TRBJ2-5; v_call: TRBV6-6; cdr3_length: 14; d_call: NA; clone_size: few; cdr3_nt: TGTGCCAGCAGTTACTCGAGGTCAGCTGAGACCCAGTACTTC; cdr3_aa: CASSYSRSAETQYF
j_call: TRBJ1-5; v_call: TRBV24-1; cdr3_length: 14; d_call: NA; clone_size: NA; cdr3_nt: TGTGCCACCGCATCTCGACAGGGCAATCAGCCCCAGCATTTT; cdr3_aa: CATASRQGNQPQHF
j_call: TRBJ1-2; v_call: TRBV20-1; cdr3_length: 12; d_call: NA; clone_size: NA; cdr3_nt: TGCAGTGCTGCGACGGGAGCGTATGGCTACACCTTC; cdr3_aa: CSAATGAYGYTF
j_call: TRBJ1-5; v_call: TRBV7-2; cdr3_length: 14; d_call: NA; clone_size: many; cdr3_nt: TGTGCCAGCAGCTCCCGGGACATTTATCAGCCCCAGCATTTT; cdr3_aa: CASSSRDIYQPQHF
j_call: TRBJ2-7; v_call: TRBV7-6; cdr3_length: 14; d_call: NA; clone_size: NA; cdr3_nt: TGTGCCAGCAGCACCGGGCACGCAGGGTACGAGCAGTACTTC; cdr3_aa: CASSTGHAGYEQYF
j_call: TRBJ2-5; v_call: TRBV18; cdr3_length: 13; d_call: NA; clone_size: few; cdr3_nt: TGTGCCAGCTTAACCGGGGGCCAAGAGACCCAGTACTTC; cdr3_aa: CASLTGGQETQYF
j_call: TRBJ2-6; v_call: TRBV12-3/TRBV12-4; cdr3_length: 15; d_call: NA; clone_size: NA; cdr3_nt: TGTGCCAGCAGCCCTAGACAGACAGGGGCCAACGTCCTGACTTTC; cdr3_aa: CASSPRQTGANVLTF
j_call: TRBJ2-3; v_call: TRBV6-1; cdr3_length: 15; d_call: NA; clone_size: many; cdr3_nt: TGTGCCAGCTTTCCGAGGGGTCGTAGCACAGATACGCAGTATTTT; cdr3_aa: CASFPRGRSTDTQYF
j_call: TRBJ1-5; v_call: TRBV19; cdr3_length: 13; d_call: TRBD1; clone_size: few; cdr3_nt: TGTGCCAGTACCCGACAGGGGTATCAGCCCCAGCATTTT; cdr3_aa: CASTRQGYQPQHF
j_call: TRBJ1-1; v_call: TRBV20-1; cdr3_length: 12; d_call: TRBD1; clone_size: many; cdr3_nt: TGCAGTGCCAGACAGGGGGCCCCTGAAGCTTTCTTT; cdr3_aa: CSARQGAPEAFF
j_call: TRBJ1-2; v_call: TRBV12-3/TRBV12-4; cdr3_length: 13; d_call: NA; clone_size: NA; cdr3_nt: TGTGCCAGCAGAAAAGACAGCCCCTATGGCTACACCTTC; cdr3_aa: CASRKDSPYGYTF
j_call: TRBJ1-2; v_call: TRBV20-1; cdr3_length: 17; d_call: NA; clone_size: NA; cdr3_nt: TGCAGTGCTAGGGGATTCGAACCTGGACAGACCGACTATGGCTACACCTTC; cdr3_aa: CSARGFEPGQTDYGYTF
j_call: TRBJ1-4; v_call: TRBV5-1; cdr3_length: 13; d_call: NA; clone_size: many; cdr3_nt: TGCGCCAGCAGCCCGGGACCGAATGAAAAACTGTTTTTT; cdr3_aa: CASSPGPNEKLFF
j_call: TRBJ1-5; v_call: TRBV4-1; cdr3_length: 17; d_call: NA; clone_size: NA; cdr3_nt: TGCGCCAGCAGCCAAGACCCCCCGGTCGTTAGCAATCAGCCCCAGCATTTT; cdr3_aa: CASSQDPPVVSNQPQHF
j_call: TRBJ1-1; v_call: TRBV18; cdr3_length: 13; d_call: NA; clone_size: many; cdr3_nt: TGTGCCAGCTCACCCCGAGACAGGCCTGAAGCTTTCTTT; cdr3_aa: CASSPRDRPEAFF
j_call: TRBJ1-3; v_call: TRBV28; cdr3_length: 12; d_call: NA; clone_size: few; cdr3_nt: TGTGCCAGCAGTTTAAGCGTGGACACCATATATTTT; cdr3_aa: CASSLSVDTIYF
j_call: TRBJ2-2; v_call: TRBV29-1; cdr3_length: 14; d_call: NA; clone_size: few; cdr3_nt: TGCAGCGTTAGACGTTCGGGGGACACCGGGGAGCTGTTTTTT; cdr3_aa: CSVRRSGDTGELFF
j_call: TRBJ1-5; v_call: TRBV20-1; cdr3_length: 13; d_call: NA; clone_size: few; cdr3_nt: TGCAGTGCTCTAGGACGCGGCAATCAGCCCCAGCATTTT; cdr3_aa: CSALGRGNQPQHF
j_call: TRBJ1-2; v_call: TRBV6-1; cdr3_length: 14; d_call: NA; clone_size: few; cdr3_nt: TGTGCCAGCTTGGAAGTCAGGGGCGCCCATGGCTACACCTTC; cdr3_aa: CASLEVRGAHGYTF
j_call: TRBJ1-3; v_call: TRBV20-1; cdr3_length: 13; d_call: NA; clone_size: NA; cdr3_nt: TGCAGTGCTAGTGAGGGGGCTGGAAACACCATATATTTT; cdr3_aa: CSASEGAGNTIYF
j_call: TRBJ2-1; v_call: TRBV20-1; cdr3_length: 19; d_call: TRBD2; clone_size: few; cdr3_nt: TGCAGTGCTAGAGATACGGGGGGGCGTCGTCGAAGCTCCTACAATGAGCAGTTCTTC; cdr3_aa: CSARDTGGRRRSSYNEQFF
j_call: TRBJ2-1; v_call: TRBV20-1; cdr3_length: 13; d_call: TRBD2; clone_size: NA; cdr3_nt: TGCAGTGCTAGCGGGAGGAGCAGTGGTGAGCAGTTCTTC; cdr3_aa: CSASGRSSGEQFF
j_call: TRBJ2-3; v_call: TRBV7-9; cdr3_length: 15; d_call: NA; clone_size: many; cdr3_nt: TGTGCCAGCAGCTTAGCTTCCGGGGCACGGGATACGCAGTATTTT; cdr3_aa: CASSLASGARDTQYF
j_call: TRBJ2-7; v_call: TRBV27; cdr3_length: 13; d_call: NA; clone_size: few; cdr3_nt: TGTGCCAGCAGTTCAACGCACTCCTACGAGCAGTACTTC; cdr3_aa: CASSSTHSYEQYF
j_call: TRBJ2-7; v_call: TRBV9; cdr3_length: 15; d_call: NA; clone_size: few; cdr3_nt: TGTGCCAGCAGCGAAGGACTATCCAGCCCCCTCGAGCAGTACTTC; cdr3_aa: CASSEGLSSPLEQYF
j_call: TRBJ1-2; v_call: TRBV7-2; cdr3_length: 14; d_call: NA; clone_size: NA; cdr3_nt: TGTGCCAGCAGCCGATCAAGCGGCAGGTATGGCTACACCTTC; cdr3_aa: CASSRSSGRYGYTF
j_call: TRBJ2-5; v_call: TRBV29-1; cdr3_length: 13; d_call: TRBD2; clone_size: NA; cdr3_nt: TGCAGCGTTGATCTAGCGGGAAGAGAGACCCAGTACTTC; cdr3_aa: CSVDLAGRETQYF
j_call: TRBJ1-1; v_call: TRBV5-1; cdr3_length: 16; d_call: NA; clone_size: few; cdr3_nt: TGCGCCAGCAGCTTGGCCGGATCAGCCATGAACACTGAAGCTTTCTTT; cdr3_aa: CASSLAGSAMNTEAFF
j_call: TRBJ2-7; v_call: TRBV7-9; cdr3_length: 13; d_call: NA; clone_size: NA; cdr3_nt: TGTGCCAGCAGCCCTGTGGGCTCCTACGAGCAGTACTTC; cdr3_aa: CASSPVGSYEQYF
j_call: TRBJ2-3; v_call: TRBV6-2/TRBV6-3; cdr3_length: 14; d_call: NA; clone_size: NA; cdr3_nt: TGTGCCAGCACCGACGGGGTTAGCACAGATACGCAGTATTTT; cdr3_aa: CASTDGVSTDTQYF
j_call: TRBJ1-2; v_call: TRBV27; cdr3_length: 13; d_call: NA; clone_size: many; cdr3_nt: TGTGCCAGCAGTCCGGCGGACGTCTATGGCTACACCTTC; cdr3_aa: CASSPADVYGYTF
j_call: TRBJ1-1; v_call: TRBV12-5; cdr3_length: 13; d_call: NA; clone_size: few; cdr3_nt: TGTGCTAGTGGTTTTGACAGCAACACTGAAGCTTTCTTT; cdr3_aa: CASGFDSNTEAFF
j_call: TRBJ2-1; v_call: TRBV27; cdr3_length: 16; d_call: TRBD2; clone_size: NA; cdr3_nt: TGTGCCAGCAGTTTATGGGGGACTAGCGGTCTCAATGAGCAGTTCTTC; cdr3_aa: CASSLWGTSGLNEQFF
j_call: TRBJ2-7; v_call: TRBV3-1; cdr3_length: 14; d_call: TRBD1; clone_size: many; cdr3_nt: TGTGCCAGCAGCCAAGGAACAGGGGGCCGTGAGCAGTACTTC; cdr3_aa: CASSQGTGGREQYF
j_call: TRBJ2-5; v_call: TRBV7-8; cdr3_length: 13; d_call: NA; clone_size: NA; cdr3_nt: TGTGCCAGCAACTTTTCCAACCTAGAGACCCAGTACTTC; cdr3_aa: CASNFSNLETQYF
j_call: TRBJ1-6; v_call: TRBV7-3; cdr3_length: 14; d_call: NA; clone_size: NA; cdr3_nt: TGTGCCAGCAGCTACGGCCAAAATAATTCACCCCTCCACTTT; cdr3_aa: CASSYGQNNSPLHF
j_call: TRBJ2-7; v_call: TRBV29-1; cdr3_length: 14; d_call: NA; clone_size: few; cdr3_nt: TGCAGCGTTGAAGACAACAGGGACTCCTACGAGCAGTACTTC; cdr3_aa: CSVEDNRDSYEQYF
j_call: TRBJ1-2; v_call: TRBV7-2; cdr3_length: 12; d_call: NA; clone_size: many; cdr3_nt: TGTGCCAGCAGCCCTGTACGCTATGGCTACACCTTC; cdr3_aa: CASSPVRYGYTF
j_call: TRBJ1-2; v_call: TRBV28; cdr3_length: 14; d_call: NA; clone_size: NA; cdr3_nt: TGTGCCAGCACCATGGGACAAAACCTCTATGGCTACACCTTC; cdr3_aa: CASTMGQNLYGYTF
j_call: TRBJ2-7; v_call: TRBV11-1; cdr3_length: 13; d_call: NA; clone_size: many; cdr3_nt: TGTGCCAGCAGCTTTCGGGGCGGGTACGAGCAGTACTTC; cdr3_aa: CASSFRGGYEQYF
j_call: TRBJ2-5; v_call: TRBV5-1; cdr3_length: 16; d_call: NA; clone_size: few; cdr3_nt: TGCGCCAGCAGCTTGGGGGGGCACAGTGTTCGAGAGACCCAGTACTTC; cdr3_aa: CASSLGGHSVRETQYF
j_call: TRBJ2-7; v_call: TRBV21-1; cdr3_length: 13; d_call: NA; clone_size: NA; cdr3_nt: TGTGCCAGCAGCAAAGTGGGAGGGTCCGAGCAGTACTTC; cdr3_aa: CASSKVGGSEQYF
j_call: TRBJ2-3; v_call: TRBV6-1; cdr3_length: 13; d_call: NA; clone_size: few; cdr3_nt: TGTGCCAGCACCAGGACCACCACAGATACGCAGTATTTT; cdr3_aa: CASTRTTTDTQYF
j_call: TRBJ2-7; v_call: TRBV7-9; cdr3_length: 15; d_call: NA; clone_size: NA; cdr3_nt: TGTGCCAGCAGCTTAGCGGCCCCTCTCAGGGACGAGCAGTACTTC; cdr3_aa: CASSLAAPLRDEQYF
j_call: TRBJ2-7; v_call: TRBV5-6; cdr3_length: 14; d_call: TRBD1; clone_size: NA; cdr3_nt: TGTGCCAGCAGCTGGGACAGGGATTCCTACGAGCAGTACTTC; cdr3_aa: CASSWDRDSYEQYF
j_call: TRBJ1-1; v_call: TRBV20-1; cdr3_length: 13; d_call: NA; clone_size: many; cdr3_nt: TGCAGTGCTAGAGATCTATGGGACACTGAAGCTTTCTTT; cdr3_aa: CSARDLWDTEAFF
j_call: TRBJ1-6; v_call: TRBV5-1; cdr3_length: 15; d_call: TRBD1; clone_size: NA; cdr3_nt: TGCGCCAGCAGCTTGCAGGGACAGGATAATCCACCCCTCCACTTT; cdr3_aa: CASSLQGQDNPPLHF
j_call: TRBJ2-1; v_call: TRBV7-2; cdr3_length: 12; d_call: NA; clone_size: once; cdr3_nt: TGTGCCAGCAGCCGTTTGGGGGGTGAGCAGTTCTTC; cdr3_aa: CASSRLGGEQFF
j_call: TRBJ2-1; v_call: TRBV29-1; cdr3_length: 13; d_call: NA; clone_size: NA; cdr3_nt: TGCAGCGTTGTCCGGGAAGCTCGTTTTGAGCAGTTCTTC; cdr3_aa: CSVVREARFEQFF